The sample holds a few counts of the clone carrying this TCR beta chain. The antigen remains unidentified. This sample was taken from a study of T cells after yellow fever vaccination. Study details: SMART-Seq v4 Ultra Low Input handled preparation of low-cell-number fractions. Study-level results: The appearance of a small share of clonotypes in both CD4 and CD8 compartments was observed. At 95% to 98% for CD4 and 70% to 90% for CD8, most primary-vaccination clones showed up again after the booster. FACS-sorted repertoires could harbor abundant contaminating bulk-population clonotypes.

A single record per CDR3 protein comes from TCRdb applying MiXCR to the 5' RACE reads. This table has about 320,000 distinct CDR3 sequences, roughly 4.3% appearing once. Trimming took 1 base from V and 4 from J; bases not matched to a gene: 6. CDR3 size: 15 residues. The rearrangement uses TRBV12-3 or TRBV12-4 and TRBJ2-5; 7 positions agree with TRBD1. Here the sequenced sample was PBMCs, taken 15 days after the yellow fever booster vaccination. The TCR sequence derives from a man between 18 and 35 years old who received the YFV17D yellow fever vaccine. The CDR3 region has the DNA TGTGCCAGCAGTTTAGGAGGGACAGCCGCAGAGACCCAGTACTTC. This codes for CASSLGGTAAETQYF.